The rows below give T cell receptor beta chains drawn from one sample of a study of beta chain features in type 1 diabetes. TCRdb's copy holds only in-frame clones and misses some; the assay was immunoSEQ multiplex PCR. In the table there are 900,000 or so clones, about 17% of which are singletons. Sequencing used naive CD4+ T cells from blood. These receptors were obtained from a woman younger than 30 in good health. CDR3s include the opening cysteine and the closing phenylalanine or tryptophan. A D gene is named only where the DNA matches it firmly. Clone size is not always given. Where it is, it says once, few, many or a class for expanded clones.

j_gene: TRBJ2-7
abundance: few
v_gene: TRBV18
d_gene: TRBD1
CDR3aa: CASSSDRVYEQYF
CDR3nt: TGTGCCAGCTCATCCGACAGGGTTTACGAGCAGTACTTC

j_gene: TRBJ2-1
abundance: .
v_gene: TRBV6-5
d_gene: TRBD2
CDR3aa: CASSPRAGDYNEQFF
CDR3nt: TGTGCCAGCAGTCCGCGAGCGGGAGATTACAATGAGCAGTTCTTC

j_gene: TRBJ2-3
abundance: .
v_gene: TRBV27
d_gene: .
CDR3aa: CASSTTFTDTQYF
CDR3nt: TGTGCCAGCAGTACCACCTTCACAGATACGCAGTATTTT

j_gene: TRBJ2-1
abundance: .
v_gene: TRBV2
d_gene: .
CDR3aa: CASMQDYYNEQFF
CDR3nt: TGTGCCAGCATGCAGGACTATTACAATGAGCAGTTCTTC

j_gene: TRBJ2-5
abundance: few
v_gene: TRBV19
d_gene: .
CDR3aa: CASSIKGSDMETQYF
CDR3nt: TGTGCCAGTAGTATAAAAGGCTCGGATATGGAGACCCAGTACTTC

j_gene: TRBJ2-7
abundance: few
v_gene: TRBV10-3
d_gene: TRBD2
CDR3aa: CAISLKREGPYEQYF
CDR3nt: TGTGCCATCAGTCTGAAGCGGGAGGGCCCCTACGAGCAGTACTTC

j_gene: TRBJ2-3
abundance: .
v_gene: TRBV6-5
d_gene: TRBD1
CDR3aa: CASSADRGIDTQYF
CDR3nt: TGTGCCAGCAGTGCCGACAGGGGCATTGATACGCAGTATTTT

j_gene: TRBJ2-7
abundance: .
v_gene: TRBV2
d_gene: .
CDR3aa: CASSERLEQYF
CDR3nt: TGTGCCAGCAGTGAAAGACTCGAGCAGTACTTC

j_gene: TRBJ1-3
abundance: .
v_gene: TRBV7-8
d_gene: .
CDR3aa: CASSLKRQTGNTIYF
CDR3nt: TGTGCCAGCAGCTTAAAGCGCCAAACTGGAAACACCATATATTTT

j_gene: TRBJ2-7
abundance: .
v_gene: TRBV7-2
d_gene: TRBD1
CDR3aa: CASSLRDRGYEQYF
CDR3nt: TGTGCCAGCAGCTTACGGGACAGAGGCTACGAGCAGTACTTC

j_gene: TRBJ2-7
abundance: .
v_gene: TRBV18
d_gene: .
CDR3aa: CASSRGQVYEQYF
CDR3nt: TGTGCCAGCTCCCGCGGACAAGTATACGAGCAGTACTTC

j_gene: TRBJ2-6
abundance: .
v_gene: TRBV2
d_gene: .
CDR3aa: CASSRTGQGIIWANVLTF
CDR3nt: TGTGCCAGTTCCCGTACGGGGCAGGGAATCATCTGGGCCAACGTCCTGACTTTC

j_gene: TRBJ2-1
abundance: few
v_gene: TRBV7-2
d_gene: .
CDR3aa: CASSLGEFTRRYNEQFF
CDR3nt: TGTGCCAGCAGCTTAGGGGAATTTACCCGTCGCTACAATGAGCAGTTCTTC

j_gene: TRBJ2-1
abundance: .
v_gene: TRBV4-1
d_gene: .
CDR3aa: CASSPSGVRQFF
CDR3nt: TGCGCCAGCAGCCCATCCGGGGTACGGCAGTTCTTC

j_gene: TRBJ2-1
abundance: .
v_gene: TRBV18
d_gene: TRBD1
CDR3aa: CASSPLLVGQGAGNEQFF
CDR3nt: TGTGCCAGCTCACCACTCCTAGTCGGACAGGGGGCAGGCAATGAGCAGTTCTTC

j_gene: TRBJ2-1
abundance: .
v_gene: TRBV11-2
d_gene: .
CDR3aa: CASSPGTRGGEQFF
CDR3nt: TGTGCCAGCAGCCCCGGGACCAGAGGGGGTGAGCAGTTCTTC

j_gene: TRBJ1-5
abundance: few
v_gene: TRBV6-6
d_gene: .
CDR3aa: CASTSGSNQPQHF
CDR3nt: TGTGCCAGCACGTCGGGGAGCAATCAGCCCCAGCATTTT

j_gene: TRBJ2-1
abundance: few
v_gene: TRBV19
d_gene: .
CDR3aa: CASSIRDVSYNEQFF
CDR3nt: TGTGCCAGTAGTATCCGGGACGTATCCTACAATGAGCAGTTCTTC

j_gene: TRBJ2-1
abundance: few
v_gene: TRBV27
d_gene: .
CDR3aa: CASSLEGLPYNEQFF
CDR3nt: TGTGCCAGCAGTTTGGAGGGACTCCCCTACAATGAGCAGTTCTTC

j_gene: TRBJ1-2
abundance: few
v_gene: TRBV5-1
d_gene: .
CDR3aa: CASSANRERDGYTF
CDR3nt: TGCGCCAGCAGCGCGAACAGGGAGAGGGATGGCTACACCTTC

j_gene: TRBJ2-5
abundance: .
v_gene: TRBV25-1
d_gene: TRBD2
CDR3aa: CASSELGPGGGRRETQYF
CDR3nt: TGTGCCAGCAGTGAATTGGGCCCGGGCGGGGGGCGTCGGGAGACCCAGTACTTC

j_gene: TRBJ2-7
abundance: .
v_gene: TRBV11-2
d_gene: TRBD1
CDR3aa: CASSPLTGPRYEQYF
CDR3nt: TGTGCCAGCAGCCCCCTGACAGGGCCCCGGTACGAGCAGTACTTC

j_gene: TRBJ2-5
abundance: .
v_gene: TRBV7-9
d_gene: .
CDR3aa: CASSLEGGFETQYF
CDR3nt: TGTGCCAGCAGCTTAGAGGGGGGTTTTGAGACCCAGTACTTC

j_gene: TRBJ2-7
abundance: few
v_gene: TRBV5-1
d_gene: TRBD2
CDR3aa: CASSFSGREYEQYF
CDR3nt: TGCGCCAGCAGCTTTAGCGGGAGAGAGTACGAGCAGTACTTC

j_gene: TRBJ2-1
abundance: few
v_gene: TRBV18
d_gene: TRBD2
CDR3aa: CASSTPGTSGRSNEQFF
CDR3nt: TGTGCCAGCTCAACACCCGGGACTAGCGGGAGATCGAATGAGCAGTTCTTC

j_gene: TRBJ1-3
abundance: .
v_gene: TRBV29-1
d_gene: .
CDR3aa: CSVGRPGVSGNTIYF
CDR3nt: TGCAGCGTTGGCCGGCCAGGGGTCTCTGGAAACACCATATATTTT

j_gene: TRBJ2-5
abundance: .
v_gene: TRBV7-9
d_gene: .
CDR3aa: CASSLGSGVGLWETQYF
CDR3nt: TGTGCCAGCAGCTTAGGCTCGGGCGTGGGACTCTGGGAGACCCAGTACTTC

j_gene: TRBJ1-5
abundance: .
v_gene: TRBV19
d_gene: TRBD1
CDR3aa: CASSRDRGPNQPQHF
CDR3nt: TGTGCCAGTAGTAGGGACAGGGGCCCCAATCAGCCCCAGCATTTT

j_gene: TRBJ1-5
abundance: .
v_gene: TRBV19
d_gene: TRBD1
CDR3aa: CASMQGASNQPQHF
CDR3nt: TGTGCCAGTATGCAGGGGGCCAGCAATCAGCCCCAGCATTTT

j_gene: TRBJ2-5
abundance: few
v_gene: TRBV28
d_gene: TRBD2
CDR3aa: CASSSYSSGLASETQYF
CDR3nt: TGTGCCAGCAGTTCCTATTCTTCGGGACTAGCGTCAGAGACCCAGTACTTC

j_gene: TRBJ1-4
abundance: few
v_gene: TRBV6-6
d_gene: .
CDR3aa: CASSYSTAGHEKLFF
CDR3nt: TGTGCCAGCAGTTACTCGACGGCAGGCCATGAAAAACTGTTTTTT

j_gene: TRBJ2-3
abundance: once
v_gene: TRBV7-8
d_gene: .
CDR3aa: CASSYERDTQYF
CDR3nt: TGTGCCAGCAGCTATGAGCGCGATACGCAGTATTTT

j_gene: TRBJ2-1
abundance: few
v_gene: TRBV7-2
d_gene: TRBD2
CDR3aa: CASSLAGRYGLAGYSYNEQFF
CDR3nt: TGTGCCAGCAGCTTAGCAGGGAGGTATGGACTAGCGGGATACTCCTACAATGAGCAGTTCTTC

j_gene: TRBJ1-5
abundance: few
v_gene: TRBV28
d_gene: TRBD1
CDR3aa: CASRKSGQPFNQPQHF
CDR3nt: TGTGCCAGCAGAAAGTCGGGACAGCCTTTCAATCAGCCCCAGCATTTT

j_gene: TRBJ2-2
abundance: .
v_gene: TRBV9
d_gene: .
CDR3aa: CASSHSGADTGELFF
CDR3nt: TGTGCCAGCAGTCACTCGGGGGCCGACACCGGGGAGCTGTTTTTT

j_gene: TRBJ2-1
abundance: .
v_gene: TRBV5-1
d_gene: .
CDR3aa: CASSLGQGGDEQFF
CDR3nt: TGCGCCAGCAGCTTGGGCCAGGGTGGCGATGAGCAGTTCTTC

j_gene: TRBJ2-2
abundance: few
v_gene: TRBV19
d_gene: TRBD2
CDR3aa: CASMALAGGLELFF
CDR3nt: TGTGCCAGTATGGCCCTAGCGGGGGGCCTGGAGCTGTTTTTT

j_gene: TRBJ2-7
abundance: .
v_gene: TRBV19
d_gene: TRBD1
CDR3aa: CASRSGTGSYEQYF
CDR3nt: TGTGCCAGTAGGTCCGGGACAGGGTCCTACGAGCAGTACTTC

j_gene: TRBJ1-3
abundance: .
v_gene: TRBV28
d_gene: .
CDR3aa: CASRSSGNTIYF
CDR3nt: TGTGCCAGCAGGAGCTCTGGAAACACCATATATTTT

j_gene: TRBJ2-6
abundance: .
v_gene: TRBV5-4
d_gene: TRBD1
CDR3aa: CASSMGQGAYGANVLTF
CDR3nt: TGTGCCAGCAGCATGGGACAGGGGGCTTACGGGGCCAACGTCCTGACTTTC